The 32 T cell receptor beta chains given below trace back to one sample, sequenced in a study of cytomegalovirus exposure and HLA in healthy donors. PCR employed 60 Vbeta and 13 Jbeta primers. Assay: immunoSEQ multiplex PCR; the TCRdb copy retains only in-frame clones and omits some. The sample shows 100,000 or so clones, 74% of them seen only once. Sequenced sample: PBMCs. These TCRs come from a human donor in good health.

CDR3: CATQFSVGYTF. For the CDR3, the DNA is TGTGCCACCCAGTTCTCCGTTGGCTACACCTTC. The chain employs TRBV6-1 and TRBJ1-2; D gene ambiguous. Germline loops: CDR1 MNHNS, CDR2 SASEGT. This CDR3 is 11 amino acids long. V was clipped by 10 bases and J by 7 bases, with 13 bases between them.

The chain links TRBV7-8 to TRBJ1-2; TRBD1 might be the D (6 bases). Germline V CDR1 and CDR2: SGHVS, FQNEAQ. The CDR3 has 13 amino acids. Trimming left V 0 bases short and J 8 bases short, with 10 bases between. CDR3 in DNA: TGTGCCAGCAGCTTAGCTGGCAGGGGAGGCTACACCTTC. Translated, it gives CASSLAGRGGYTF. Looking up the rest from reference TRBV7-8 and TRBJ1-2 gives the full variable domain: GAGVSQSPRYKVAKRGQDVALRCDPISGHVSLFWYQQALGQGPEFLTYFQNEAQLDKSGLPSDRFFAERPEGSVSTLKIQRTQQEDSAVYLCASSLAGRGGYTFGSGTRLTVV.

This clone was detected a few times. This chain joins TRBV19 and TRBJ2-5; tentative D call: TRBD2 (5 bases). With 6 bases removed from V and 1 base from J, the gap between germline ends came to 15 bases. Germline-derived CDR1 and CDR2 are LNHDA and SQIVND (reference sequence). The CDR3 is made up of 15 amino acids. CDR3 nucleotide sequence: TGTGCCAGTAGGCGGGCTCACTCCCTCCAAGAGACCCAGTACTTC. Amino acid sequence: CASRRAHSLQETQYF.

The gene calls are TRBV29-1 and TRBJ1-2; maybe TRBD1 (5 bases). The CDR3 sequence is 14 residues long. The V end lost 1 base, the J end lost 7 bases, and 16 bases lay between the germline ends. Germline lookup yields CDR1 SQVTM and CDR2 ANQGSEA. The CDR3 loop reads CSVEARQQISGYTF. CDR3 DNA: TGCAGCGTTGAAGCCCGACAGCAGATAAGTGGCTACACCTTC. The complete variable domain, with remaining parts taken from reference TRBV29-1 and TRBJ1-2, reads SAVISQKPSRDICQRGTSLTIQCQVDSQVTMMFWYRQQPGQSLTLIATANQGSEATYESGFVIDKFPISRPNLTFSTLTVSNMSPEDSSIYLCSVEARQQISGYTFGSGTRLTVV.

This clone came up a few times. The rearrangement links TRBV6-5 to TRBJ1-1; 9 nucleotides line up with TRBD1. V trimming: 2 bases; J trimming: 7 bases; junction bases outside the gene matches: 5. The germline gives CDR1 MNHEY, CDR2 SVGAGI. This CDR3 region has 14 residues. The CDR3 DNA follows: TGTGCCAGCAGTTACGATGAGGACAGGGGTGAAGCTTTCTTT. As protein: CASSYDEDRGEAFF.

The CDR3 region has the DNA TGTGCCAGCAGCTCTGGCAGGGGACAGAGGACAGATACGCAGTATTTT. This codes for CASSSGRGQRTDTQYF. The chain joins TRBV7-6 to TRBJ2-3; TRBD1 matches 7 bases. From germline, CDR1 is SGHVS and CDR2 FNYEAQ. After removal of 4 bases from V and 3 bases from J, the junction contained 10 bases not matched to a gene. The CDR3 sequence is 16 residues long.

J is TRBJ1-6 and V is TRBV5-1, with 8 bases fitting TRBD1. Trimming at V came to 2 bases and at J to 10 bases, leaving 5 bases not matched to a gene. This CDR3 region has 14 residues. Germline V gene lookup returns CDR1 SGHRS and CDR2 YFSETQ. The CDR3 nucleotides are TGCGCCAGCAGCTTAATACAGGGGGAATCACCCCTCCACTTT. Amino acid sequence: CASSLIQGESPLHF.

The chain has TRBV6-1 and TRBJ1-2; 9 bases match TRBD1. The V gene end was trimmed by 8 bases and the J gene end by 3 bases; junction bases not matched to a gene: 10. The CDR3 is made up of 15 amino acids. The germline CDR1 and CDR2 sequences are MNHNS and SASEGT. The CDR3 loop is CASEDRGFWDYGYTF. The CDR3 DNA follows: TGTGCCAGCGAGGACAGGGGATTTTGGGACTATGGCTACACCTTC.

This clone came up a few times. The chain links TRBV7-2 to TRBJ2-7, with 8 bases aligning to TRBD2. Germline V gives CDR1 SGHTA, CDR2 FQGNSA. V was pared by 1 base and J by 3 bases, with 2 bases of the junction left unmatched. The CDR3 loop spans 14 amino acids. The CDR3 sequence: CASSLDGGGYEQYF. DNA for the CDR3: TGTGCCAGCAGCTTAGACGGGGGGGGCTACGAGCAGTACTTC. Together with reference TRBV7-2 and TRBJ2-7, the CDR3 gives the full variable domain: GAGVSQSPSNKVTEKGKDVELRCDPISGHTALYWYRQSLGQGLEFLIYFQGNSAPDKSGLPSDRFSAERTGGSVSTLTIQRTQQEDSAVYLCASSLDGGGYEQYFGPGTRLTVT.

This clone has a single count. The rearrangement links TRBV30 to TRBJ2-7; D remains unclear. The V and J ends lost 5 bases and 0 bases respectively, with 17 bases between them. This CDR3 spans 15 amino acids. Germline V lookup: CDR1 GTSNPN, CDR2 SVGIG (reference sequence). The CDR3, as DNA: TGTGCCTGGCGCCATCTGGGCCCTTACTCCTACGAGCAGTACTTC. Its translation is CAWRHLGPYSYEQYF.

V usage is TRBV5-1 and J usage is TRBJ1-2; 7 bases map to TRBD1. The germline V gene encodes CDR1 SGHRS and CDR2 YFSETQ. The CDR3 totals 14 residues. V lost 3 bases to trimming and J lost 8 bases; unmatched junction nucleotides: 10. CDR3 amino acids: CASSSGTALRGYTF. DNA for the CDR3: TGCGCCAGCAGCTCCGGGACAGCCCTTCGGGGCTACACCTTC.

The rearrangement joins TRBV4-3 to TRBJ2-7; D gene uncertain. Germline assignment: CDR1 LGHNA and CDR2 YSLEER. This CDR3 is built from 13 residues. V lost 3 bases and J 2 bases, leaving 8 bases between the germline ends. The DNA of the CDR3 is TGCGCCAGCAGCCAGGAGATAACCTACGAGCAGTACTTC. It codes for CASSQEITYEQYF.

The rearrangement joins TRBV9 to TRBJ1-4; no clear D gene. Per germline, CDR1 SGDLS and CDR2 YYNGEE. The V gene lost 0 bases and the J gene lost 7 bases, with 16 bases spanning the gap. CDR3 length equals 16 residues. CDR3 loop: CASSVAGWGVGEKLFF. The CDR3 DNA reads as TGTGCCAGCAGCGTAGCGGGATGGGGAGTGGGTGAAAAACTGTTTTTT.

This chain uses TRBV6-5 with TRBJ2-7; maybe TRBD2 (6 bases). Per the germline V gene, CDR1 is MNHEY and CDR2 is SVGAGI. V was clipped by 4 bases and J by 9 bases, with 19 bases between them. The CDR3 spans 14 residues. CDR3 region: CASSSSGYDFGQYF. Here the CDR3 DNA reads TGTGCCAGCAGTTCAAGCGGGTACGACTTTGGGCAGTACTTC.

The rearrangement links TRBV5-1 to TRBJ2-3, with TRBD2 matching 11 bases. CDR1 and CDR2 from the germline V gene are SGHRS and YFSETQ. The CDR3 consists of 17 residues. V was clipped by 0 bases and J by 6 bases; unmatched bases: 9. The CDR3, as DNA: TGCGCCAGCAGCTTGGCCCCGGGTGCTAGCGGGGGGGATACGCAGTATTTT. It encodes CASSLAPGASGGDTQYF.

The rearrangement joins TRBV30 to TRBJ2-5; no clear D. This CDR3 has 13 amino acids. V was cut by 4 bases and J by 5 bases, with 14 bases left in between. Germline lookup yields CDR1 GTSNPN and CDR2 SVGIG (reference sequence). CDR3: CAWNLGFGETQYF. The CDR3 DNA is TGTGCCTGGAACCTTGGATTCGGGGAGACCCAGTACTTC.

Only one count was recorded for this clone. The chain links TRBV6-5 to TRBJ1-2; 7 nucleotides align to TRBD1. CDR3 length: 13 residues. The V segment lost 2 bases and the J segment 8 bases; nucleotides outside the gene matches: 5. Germline V lookup: CDR1 MNHEY, CDR2 SVGAGI. The CDR3 is CASSYPQGWGYTF. The CDR3 nucleotides read TGTGCCAGCAGTTACCCACAGGGGTGGGGCTACACCTTC.

The chain recombines TRBV10-2 with TRBJ2-5; possibly TRBD2 for D (7 bases). The CDR3 spans 14 residues. Trimming shortened V by 6 bases and J by 1 base, and 12 bases separated the two germline ends. Germline lookup yields CDR1 WSHSY and CDR2 SAAADI. CDR3 coding DNA: TGCGCCAGCAGCCAGGGGAGGGTCCAAGAGACCCAGTACTTC. It is translated as CASSQGRVQETQYF.

The CDR3 nucleotides are TGTGCCAGCAGTTTAAGGCTAGCGGGAGCCGATGAGCAGTTCTTC. Translated, it gives CASSLRLAGADEQFF. The genes are TRBV28 and TRBJ2-1; TRBD2 matches at 10 bases. Germline V gene lookup returns CDR1 MDHEN and CDR2 SYDVKM. Trimming took 2 bases from V and 8 from J; bases not matched to a gene: 6. The CDR3 is 15 residues long.

The gene calls are TRBV30 and TRBJ2-3; D is uncertain. CDR3 length equals 12 residues. The V end lost 2 bases, the J end lost 1 base, and 4 bases lay between the germline ends. The germline gives CDR1 GTSNPN, CDR2 SVGIG (reference sequence). The CDR3 is CAWSIGTDTQYF. The CDR3, as DNA: TGTGCCTGGAGTATCGGCACAGATACGCAGTATTTT. Filled out from reference TRBV30 and TRBJ2-3, the complete variable domain reads SQTIHQWPATLVQPVGSPLSLECTVEGTSNPNLYWYRQAAGRGLQLLFYSVGIGQISSEVPQNLSASRPQDRQFILSSKKLLLSDSGFYLCAWSIGTDTQYFGPGTRLTVL.

V is TRBV29-1 and J is TRBJ2-3; D might be TRBD2 (5 bases). Germline assignment: CDR1 SQVTM and CDR2 ANQGSEA. The CDR3 is made up of 12 amino acids. V lost 3 bases and J 1 base, leaving 5 bases between the germline ends. DNA for the CDR3: TGCAGCGTTGACGGGGGCACAGATACGCAGTATTTT. Protein: CSVDGGTDTQYF.

This clone was picked up a small number of times. V is TRBV5-6 and J is TRBJ1-1; D gene uncertain. The CDR3 covers 14 residues. Trimming pared 4 bases from V and 1 base from J, leaving 11 bases between. From germline, CDR1 is SGHDT and CDR2 YYEEEE. CDR3 coding DNA: TGTGCCAGCAGCGACTCAAGACCGAACACTGAAGCTTTCTTT. Protein sequence: CASSDSRPNTEAFF. Combining the CDR3 with reference TRBV5-6 and TRBJ1-1 gives the whole variable domain DAGVTQSPTHLIKTRGQQVTLRCSPKSGHDTVSWYQQALGQGPQFIFQYYEEEERQRGNFPDRFSGHQFPNYSSELNVNALLLGDSALYLCASSDSRPNTEAFFGQGTRLTVV.

This rearrangement joins TRBV11-2 to TRBJ2-7; 10 positions agree with TRBD2. The J segment lost 3 bases and the V segment lost 2 bases, leaving 4 bases of the junction unmatched. The CDR3 has 15 amino acids. Germline V gene sequence: CDR1 SGHAT, CDR2 FQNNGV. CDR3 in DNA: TGTGCCAGCAGCTTATCCGGGACTAGCGACTACGAGCAGTACTTC. Amino acids: CASSLSGTSDYEQYF. The full variable domain, rest sourced from reference TRBV11-2 and TRBJ2-7, is EAGVAQSPRYKIIEKRQSVAFWCNPISGHATLYWYQQILGQGPKLLIQFQNNGVVDDSQLPKDRFSAERLKGVDSTLKIQPAKLEDSAVYLCASSLSGTSDYEQYFGPGTRLTVT.

V and J are TRBV19 and TRBJ1-4; the match to TRBD1 covers 9 bases. The J segment lost 2 bases and the V segment lost 4 bases, leaving 8 bases of the junction unmatched. Per germline, CDR1 LNHDA and CDR2 SQIVND (reference sequence). The CDR3 runs 17 residues. The CDR3 loop reads CASSTQDRGETNEKLFF. In DNA, the CDR3 is TGTGCCAGTAGTACCCAAGACAGGGGGGAGACTAATGAAAAACTGTTTTTT.

The rearrangement joins TRBV11-3 to TRBJ2-1; possibly TRBD1 for D (5 bases). This CDR3 region has 12 residues. Germline-derived CDR1 and CDR2 are SGHNT and YENEEA. V dropped 1 base and J dropped 8 bases, with 6 bases sitting between them. Here the CDR3 reads CASSLVGDEQFF. As DNA, the CDR3 is TGTGCCAGCAGCTTAGTAGGGGATGAGCAGTTCTTC.

The chain has TRBV18 and TRBJ1-1; 7 bases line up with TRBD1. CDR3 length equals 15 residues. In germline, CDR1 is KGHSH, CDR2 LQKENI. Unmatched junction bases numbered 6, after V lost 3 bases and J lost 2 bases. In nucleotides, the CDR3 is TGTGCCAGCTCACCCAGGGGGTCCCAAAACACTGAAGCTTTCTTT. Its protein product is CASSPRGSQNTEAFF.

The chain carries TRBV19 and TRBJ2-2, with TRBD1 matching 9 bases. V was pared by 8 bases and J by 6 bases, with 4 bases of the junction left unmatched. Per germline, CDR1 LNHDA and CDR2 SQIVND (reference sequence). The CDR3 contains 13 residues. CDR3 protein: CASGDRVAGELFF. The DNA of the CDR3 is TGTGCCAGTGGGGACAGGGTGGCCGGGGAGCTGTTTTTT.

This chain uses TRBV7-7 with TRBJ2-6; perhaps TRBD2 as D (7 bases). Trimming pared 8 bases from V and 0 bases from J, leaving 11 bases between. The CDR3 covers 15 residues. The germline gives CDR1 SSHAT, CDR2 FNYEAQ (reference sequence). In nucleotides, the CDR3 is TGTGCCAGCGGGGGGGCCCTCTCTGGGGCCAACGTCCTGACTTTC. This sequence encodes CASGGALSGANVLTF.

The chain has TRBV7-2 and TRBJ2-4; D ambiguous. From germline, CDR1 is SGHTA and CDR2 FQGNSA. Trimming took 5 bases from V and 5 from J, leaving 10 bases between them. CDR3 size: 13 residues. The CDR3 protein is CASSPGVENIQYF. The CDR3, as DNA: TGTGCCAGCAGCCCCGGAGTGGAAAACATTCAGTACTTC.

This chain links TRBV15 with TRBJ2-7; 8 positions agree with TRBD2. The V gene end was trimmed by 0 bases and the J gene end by 3 bases; junction bases not matched to a gene: 7. The CDR3 covers 16 residues. Germline V gene lookup returns CDR1 LNHNV and CDR2 YYDKDF (reference sequence). In DNA, the CDR3 is TGTGCCACCAGCAGAGATTGGTCGGGGGGGGGCTACGAGCAGTACTTC. This codes for CATSRDWSGGGYEQYF.

This clone was seen once. The V call is TRBV6-5, the J call TRBJ1-6; 8 bases fit TRBD1. The CDR3 covers 15 residues. From germline, CDR1 is MNHEY and CDR2 SVGAGI. Trimming at V came to 6 bases and at J to 5 bases, leaving 6 bases not matched to a gene. Written as DNA, the CDR3 is TGTGCCAGCAGAAGGGACAGGAGCGATAATTCACCCCTCCACTTT. Protein: CASRRDRSDNSPLHF.

This rearrangement joins TRBV13 to TRBJ2-5, with D perhaps TRBD1 (5 bases). Trimming stripped 4 bases from V and 0 bases from J, with 9 bases between. The CDR3 has 14 residues. Germline lookup yields CDR1 PRHDT and CDR2 FYEKMQ (reference sequence). Written as DNA, the CDR3 is TGTGCCAGCAGCTCAGGACATTACCAAGAGACCCAGTACTTC. The encoded protein is CASSSGHYQETQYF.